The 2 T cell receptor beta chains below were found in one sample sequenced in a study of blood T cell repertoires in COVID-19. Profiled with immunoSEQ multiplex PCR; TCRdb holds only in-frame clones, not every one. The sample yields 42,000 or so clones, around 81% seen once. The sequenced sample was peripheral blood. These receptors were taken from a man in his forties or fifties with active or convalescent COVID-19.

The V gene is TRBV9, the J gene TRBJ1-4; TRBD1 is a possible D gene (6 bases). Germline lookup yields CDR1 SGDLS and CDR2 YYNGEE. V dropped 0 bases and J dropped 0 bases, with 9 bases sitting between them. CDR3 length: 16 amino acids. The CDR3 loop is CASSVEGGATNEKLFF. CDR3 nucleotides: TGTGCCAGCAGCGTAGAAGGGGGTGCAACTAATGAAAAACTGTTTTTT.

In its sample, this clone was seen once. The chain carries TRBV16 and TRBJ2-5; the match to TRBD2 covers 13 bases. Looked up from germline, CDR1 is KGHSY and CDR2 is FQNENV. This CDR3 contains 18 residues. V was pared by 5 bases and J by 4 bases, with 13 bases of the junction left unmatched. The CDR3 sequence is CASSVGLAGAANRETQYF. The CDR3 DNA reads as TGTGCCAGCAGCGTTGGACTAGCGGGGGCCGCGAATCGAGAGACCCAGTACTTC.